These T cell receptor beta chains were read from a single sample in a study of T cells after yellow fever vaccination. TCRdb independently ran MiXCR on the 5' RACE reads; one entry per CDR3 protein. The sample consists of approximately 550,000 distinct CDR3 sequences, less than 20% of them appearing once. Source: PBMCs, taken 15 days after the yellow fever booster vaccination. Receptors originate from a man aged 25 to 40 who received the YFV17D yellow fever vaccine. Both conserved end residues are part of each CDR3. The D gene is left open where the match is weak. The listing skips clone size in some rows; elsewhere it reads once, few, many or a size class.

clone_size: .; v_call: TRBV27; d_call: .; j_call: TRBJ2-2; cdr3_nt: TGTGCCAGCAAAGGACTCATCGGGGCCGGGGAGCTGTTTTTT; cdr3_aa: CASKGLIGAGELFF
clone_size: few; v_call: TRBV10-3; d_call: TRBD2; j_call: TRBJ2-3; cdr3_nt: TGTGCCATCAGTGAGGCCAGCGGGGTTGTGGTAGATACGCAGTATTTT; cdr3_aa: CAISEASGVVVDTQYF
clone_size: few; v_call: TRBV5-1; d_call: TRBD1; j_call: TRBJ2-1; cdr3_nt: TGCGCCAGCAGCTTGGATCCGGGACAGGGCAATGAGCAGTTCTTC; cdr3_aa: CASSLDPGQGNEQFF
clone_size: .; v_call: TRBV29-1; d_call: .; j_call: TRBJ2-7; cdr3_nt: TGCAGCGTTGTAAAGGACAACGCGCCCTACGAGCAGTACTTC; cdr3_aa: CSVVKDNAPYEQYF
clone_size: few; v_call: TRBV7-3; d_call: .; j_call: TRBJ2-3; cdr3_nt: TGTGCCAGCAGCCACGACTCTGCTACGCAGTATTTT; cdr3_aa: CASSHDSATQYF
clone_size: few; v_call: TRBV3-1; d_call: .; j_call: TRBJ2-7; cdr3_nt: TGTGCCAGCAGCCAAGGCGGACGTCGGTACTTC; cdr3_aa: CASSQGGRRYF
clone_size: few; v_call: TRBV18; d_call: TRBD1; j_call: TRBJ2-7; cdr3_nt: TGTGCCAGCTCACCCGGGACAGGGCCGGACGAGCAGTACTTC; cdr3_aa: CASSPGTGPDEQYF
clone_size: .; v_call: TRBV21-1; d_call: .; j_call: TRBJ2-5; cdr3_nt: TGTGCCAGCAGGGTACAGGGGCTACGGGAAGAGACCCAGTACTTC; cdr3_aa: CASRVQGLREETQYF
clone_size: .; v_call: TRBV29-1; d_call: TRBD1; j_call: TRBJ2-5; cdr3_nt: TGCAGCGTTGCAGGGGGCGCAAAAGAGACCCAGTACTTC; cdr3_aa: CSVAGGAKETQYF
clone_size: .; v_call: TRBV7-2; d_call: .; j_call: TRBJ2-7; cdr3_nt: TGTGCCAGCAGCTGGAGGGAAACCTACGAGCAGTACTTC; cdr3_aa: CASSWRETYEQYF
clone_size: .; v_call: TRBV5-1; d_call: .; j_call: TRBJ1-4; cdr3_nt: TGCGCCAGCAGCTCGGGACCGGGAGGTGAAAAACTGTTTTTT; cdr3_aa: CASSSGPGGEKLFF
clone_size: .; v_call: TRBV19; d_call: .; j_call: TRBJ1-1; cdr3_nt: TGTGCCAGTAGTATAGCGCGATCGAACACTGAAGCTTTCTTT; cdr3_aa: CASSIARSNTEAFF
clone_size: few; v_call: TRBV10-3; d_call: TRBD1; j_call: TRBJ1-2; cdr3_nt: TGTGCCATCAGTGAAACGGACAGGGTCGGCGGCTACACCTTC; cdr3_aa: CAISETDRVGGYTF
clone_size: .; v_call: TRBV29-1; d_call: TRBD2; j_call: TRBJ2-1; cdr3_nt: TGCAGCCTTGTGGTAGCGGGAGCGCAAAACTACAATGAGCAGTTCTTC; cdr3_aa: CSLVVAGAQNYNEQFF
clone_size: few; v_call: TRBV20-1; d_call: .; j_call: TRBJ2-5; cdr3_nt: TGCAGTGCTACTACAGGGATGGAGACCCAGTACTTC; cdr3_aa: CSATTGMETQYF
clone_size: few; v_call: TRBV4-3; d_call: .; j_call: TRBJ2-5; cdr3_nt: TGCGCCAGCAGCCAAGCAGGGGTCCAAGAGACCCAGTACTTC; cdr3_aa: CASSQAGVQETQYF
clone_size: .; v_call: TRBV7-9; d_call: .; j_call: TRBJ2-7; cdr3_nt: TGTGCCAGCAGCTTAAGCCCGGGACACCCCTACGAGCAGTACTTC; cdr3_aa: CASSLSPGHPYEQYF
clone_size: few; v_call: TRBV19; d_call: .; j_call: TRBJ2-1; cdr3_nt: TGTGCCAGTAGTATCTCTATTTTAAATGAGCAGTTCTTC; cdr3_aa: CASSISILNEQFF
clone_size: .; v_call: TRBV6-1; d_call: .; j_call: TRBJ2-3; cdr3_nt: TGTGCCAGCAGTGGGAGGGGGCTTGCAGATACGCAGTATTTT; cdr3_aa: CASSGRGLADTQYF
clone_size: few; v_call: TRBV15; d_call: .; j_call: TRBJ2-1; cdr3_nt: TGTGCCACCAGCAAAGTTTACAATGAGCAGTTCTTC; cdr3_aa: CATSKVYNEQFF
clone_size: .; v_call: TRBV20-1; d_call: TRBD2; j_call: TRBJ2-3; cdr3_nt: TGCAGTGCTAGGGGGCGCCCTAGCGGAACAGATACGCAGTATTTT; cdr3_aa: CSARGRPSGTDTQYF
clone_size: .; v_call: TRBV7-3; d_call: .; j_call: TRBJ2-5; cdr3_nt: TGTGCCAGCAGCCAGGACGGAAACCAAGAGACCCAGTACTTC; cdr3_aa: CASSQDGNQETQYF
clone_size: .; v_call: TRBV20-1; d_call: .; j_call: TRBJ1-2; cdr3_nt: TGCAGTGCCCCGGGGACTTCGTATGGCTACACCTTC; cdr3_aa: CSAPGTSYGYTF
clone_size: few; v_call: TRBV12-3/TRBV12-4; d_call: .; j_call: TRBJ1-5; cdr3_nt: TGTGCCAGCACCACAGGAGGAGATCAGCCCCAGCATTTT; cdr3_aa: CASTTGGDQPQHF
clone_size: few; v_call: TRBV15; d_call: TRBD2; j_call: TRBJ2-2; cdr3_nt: TGTGCCACCAGCAGTAGCGGGTACACCGGGGAGCTGTTTTTT; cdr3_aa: CATSSSGYTGELFF
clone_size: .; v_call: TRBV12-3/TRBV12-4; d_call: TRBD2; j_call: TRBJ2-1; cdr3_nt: TGTGCCAGCGGAGGGCTAGCGGGAGTAGAGCAGTTCTTC; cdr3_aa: CASGGLAGVEQFF
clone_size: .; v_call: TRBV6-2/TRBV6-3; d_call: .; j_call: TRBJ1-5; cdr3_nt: TGTGCCAGCAGTTCTGACAGAGATCAGCCCCAGCATTTT; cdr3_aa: CASSSDRDQPQHF
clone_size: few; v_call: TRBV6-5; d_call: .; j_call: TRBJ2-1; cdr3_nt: TGTGCCAGCAGTTACTCGACCGGGACTTCGAAAAATGAGCAGTTCTTC; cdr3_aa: CASSYSTGTSKNEQFF
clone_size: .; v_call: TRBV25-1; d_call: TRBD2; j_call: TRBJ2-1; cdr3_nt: TGTGCCAGCAGTGACTGGACTAGCGGGTACCTTGGCAATGAGCAGTTCTTC; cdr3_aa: CASSDWTSGYLGNEQFF
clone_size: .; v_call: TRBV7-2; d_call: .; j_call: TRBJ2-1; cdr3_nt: TGTGCCAGCAGCTTAGTAGGGGGGGCTCTCGGGTACAATGAGCAGTTCTTC; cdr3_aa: CASSLVGGALGYNEQFF
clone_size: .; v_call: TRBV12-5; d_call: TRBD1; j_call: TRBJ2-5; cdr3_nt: TGTGCTAGTGGTTTCGGGACAGGAAAAGAGACCCAGTACTTC; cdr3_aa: CASGFGTGKETQYF
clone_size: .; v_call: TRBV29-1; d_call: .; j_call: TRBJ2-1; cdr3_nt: TGCAGCCTTGCTCCAGGGGGGAATGAGCAGTTCTTC; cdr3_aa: CSLAPGGNEQFF
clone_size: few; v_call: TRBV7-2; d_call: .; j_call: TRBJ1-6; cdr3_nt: TGTGCCAGCAGCTTAAGGAATTCACCCCTCCACTTT; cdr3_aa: CASSLRNSPLHF
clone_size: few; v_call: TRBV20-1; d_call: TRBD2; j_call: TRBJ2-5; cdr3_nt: TGCAGTGCTACGCGGGGGACTAGCGGGAGGGGAGAGACCCAGTACTTC; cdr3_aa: CSATRGTSGRGETQYF
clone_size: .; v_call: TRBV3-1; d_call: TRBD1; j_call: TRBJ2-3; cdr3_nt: TGTGCCAGCAGCCCACGACAGGGGGCGGCGGATACGCAGTATTTT; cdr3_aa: CASSPRQGAADTQYF
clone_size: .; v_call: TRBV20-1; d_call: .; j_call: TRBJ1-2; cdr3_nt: TGCAGTGCTGAGCCGGGTCCCACCCACTATGGCTACACCTTC; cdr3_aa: CSAEPGPTHYGYTF
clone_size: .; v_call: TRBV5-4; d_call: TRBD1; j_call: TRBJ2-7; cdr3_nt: TGTGCCAGCAGCAGAGACAGGGGTGGGGGCGAGCAGTACTTC; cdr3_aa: CASSRDRGGGEQYF
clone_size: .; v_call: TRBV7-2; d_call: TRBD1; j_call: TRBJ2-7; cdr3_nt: TGTGCCAGCAGCTTGGCCGGGACAGGGCTAACCTACGAGCAGTACTTC; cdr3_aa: CASSLAGTGLTYEQYF
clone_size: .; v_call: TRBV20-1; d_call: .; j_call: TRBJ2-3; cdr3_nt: TGCAGTGCCCGTGGTCCGGGAAGCCCAGATACGCAGTATTTT; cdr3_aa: CSARGPGSPDTQYF
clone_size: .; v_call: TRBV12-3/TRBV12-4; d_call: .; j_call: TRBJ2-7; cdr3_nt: TGTGCCAGCAGTTTTAGCACAGAGCAGTACTTC; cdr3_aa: CASSFSTEQYF
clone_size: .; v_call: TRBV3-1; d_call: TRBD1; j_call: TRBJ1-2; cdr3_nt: TGTGCCAGCAGACAGACAGGGCTGCTGTCTGGCTACACCTTC; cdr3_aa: CASRQTGLLSGYTF